This T cell receptor beta chain appears in the sequencing data of a study of PD-L1 blockade in urothelial cancer. At the level of the study: Blood underwent analysis 3 weeks (second dose) and 6 weeks after treatment began. Blood samples had a median of around 150,000 T cells. Study-level results: Sub-median blood TCR clonality before treatment predicted longer survival.

In regard to this clone: No antigen is known for it.

Profiling relied on immunoSEQ multiplex PCR, and the TCRdb table lists in-frame clones only, not all of them. Of 72,000 or so clones listed, around nine tenths are singletons. The V gene end was trimmed by 5 bases and the J gene end by 2 bases; junction bases not matched to a gene: 3. This CDR3 comprises 14 residues. The germline CDR1 and CDR2 sequences are MNHNS and SASEGT. Documented time point: peripheral blood 6 weeks after treatment start. Each patient gave between 1 and 8 samples, pretreatment and on-treatment. The input for sequencing was PBMCs, taken around atezolizumab (anti-PD-L1) treatment. The receptor's source is a man aged 55 to 69 with urothelial cancer. The chain recombines TRBV6-1 with TRBJ2-5; 9 bases line up with TRBD2. The CDR3 region is CASSPAGGQETQYF. The CDR3 DNA reads TGTGCCAGCAGTCCAGCGGGGGGACAAGAGACCCAGTACTTC.